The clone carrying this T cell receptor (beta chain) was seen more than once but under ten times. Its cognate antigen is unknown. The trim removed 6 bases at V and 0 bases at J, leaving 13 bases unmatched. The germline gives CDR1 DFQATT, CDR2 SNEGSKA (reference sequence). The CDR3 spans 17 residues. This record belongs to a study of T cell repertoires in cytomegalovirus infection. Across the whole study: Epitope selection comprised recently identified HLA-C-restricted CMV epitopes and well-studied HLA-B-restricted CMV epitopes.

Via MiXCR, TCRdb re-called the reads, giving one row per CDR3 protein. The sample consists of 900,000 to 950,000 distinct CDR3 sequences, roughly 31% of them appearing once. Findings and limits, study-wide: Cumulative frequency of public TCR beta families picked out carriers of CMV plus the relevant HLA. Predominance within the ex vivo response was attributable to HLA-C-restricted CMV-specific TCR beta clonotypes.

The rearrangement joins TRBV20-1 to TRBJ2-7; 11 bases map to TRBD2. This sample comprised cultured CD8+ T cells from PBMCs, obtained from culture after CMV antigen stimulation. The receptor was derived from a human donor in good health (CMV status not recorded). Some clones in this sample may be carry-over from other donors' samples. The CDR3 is CSAGGLAGGRVSYEQYF. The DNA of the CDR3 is TGCAGTGCGGGTGGGCTAGCGGGGGGCCGGGTCTCCTACGAGCAGTACTTC.